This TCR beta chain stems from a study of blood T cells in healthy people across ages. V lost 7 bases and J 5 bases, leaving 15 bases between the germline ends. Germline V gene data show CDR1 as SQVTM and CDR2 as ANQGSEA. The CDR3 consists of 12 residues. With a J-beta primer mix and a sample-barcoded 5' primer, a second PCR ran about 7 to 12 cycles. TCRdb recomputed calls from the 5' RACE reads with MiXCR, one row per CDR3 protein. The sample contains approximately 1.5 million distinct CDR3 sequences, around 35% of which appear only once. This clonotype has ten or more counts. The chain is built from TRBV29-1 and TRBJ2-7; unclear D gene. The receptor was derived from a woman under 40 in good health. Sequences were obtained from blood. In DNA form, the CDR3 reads TGCAGCGCCCGTTTAGGGTCCCACGAGCAGTACTTC. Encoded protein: CSARLGSHEQYF.